The clone carrying this T cell receptor beta chain has only a few counts. This CDR3 is built from 16 residues. Trimming took off 3 bases at V and 0 bases at J, with 15 bases between the two ends. Germline CDR1 and CDR2: KGHSH and LQKENI. The sample comes from a study of T cells in Graves' hyperthyroidism and ophthalmopathy. TCR beta CDR3 region amplification was performed from RNA transcripts. First-round RT-PCR with HTBI primers amplified the TCR CDR3 region. MiXCR was run by TCRdb on the multiplex PCR reads, yielding one entry per CDR3 protein. The sample carries 600,000 to 750,000 distinct CDR3 sequences, 15% to 20% recorded once.

This TCR derives from a man in his fifties or sixties with Graves' hyperthyroidism. The J gene is TRBJ2-7, the V gene TRBV18; D might be TRBD1 (6 bases). Material for sequencing was blood. The CDR3 here is CASSPGNQGSSYEQYF. CDR3 sequence (DNA): TGTGCCAGCTCACCGGGAAATCAGGGGAGCTCCTACGAGCAGTACTTC.